This T cell receptor (beta chain) was recovered during a study of molecular identifiers for immune sequencing clone quantification. Naive CD8 T cells, phenotype CD8+CD4-CCR7+CD45RA+, were sorted. The authors built bulk TCR libraries by previously described methods with listed TCR primers. TCRdb reanalysed the PCR reads using MiXCR and keeps one entry per CDR3 protein. The sample contains about 640,000 distinct CDR3 sequences, 20% of which appear only once. This clonotype has a handful of counts. Antigen specificity is unknown. CDR3 length: 15 amino acids. Germline V gene lookup returns CDR1 LNHNV and CDR2 YYDKDF (reference sequence). V was pared by 5 bases and J by 4 bases, with 17 bases between. The study's findings and limits: Spiked Jurkat TCR RNA originating from one cell could reportedly be identified amid around 970,000 naive cells. Highly expanded clone sizes could be underestimated by identical TCR molecules that share a barcode.

The sequence was obtained from a human donor in good health. Some libraries in this study had Jurkat cell RNA spiked in. The sample consisted of naive CD8+ T cells from blood, with Jurkat cell RNA spiked in. Described subset: FACS-sorted CD8+CD4-CCR7+CD45RA+ naive T cells. The chain recombines TRBV15 with TRBJ1-2; tentative D call: TRBD1 (5 bases). The CDR3 DNA follows: TGTGCCACCAGCCCTGATCAGGGAATAGGCTATGGCTACACCTTC. This sequence encodes CATSPDQGIGYGYTF.